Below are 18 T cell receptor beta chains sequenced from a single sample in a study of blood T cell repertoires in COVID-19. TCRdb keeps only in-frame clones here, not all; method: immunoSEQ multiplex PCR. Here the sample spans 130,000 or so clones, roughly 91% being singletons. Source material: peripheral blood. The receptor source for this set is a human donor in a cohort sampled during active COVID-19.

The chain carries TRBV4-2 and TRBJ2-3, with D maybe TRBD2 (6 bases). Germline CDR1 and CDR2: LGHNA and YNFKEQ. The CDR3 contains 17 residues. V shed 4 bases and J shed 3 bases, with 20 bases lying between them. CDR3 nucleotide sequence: TGTGCCAGCAGCCCGCATTCCGGGAGACCCCCGACAGATACGCAGTATTTT. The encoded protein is CASSPHSGRPPTDTQYF.

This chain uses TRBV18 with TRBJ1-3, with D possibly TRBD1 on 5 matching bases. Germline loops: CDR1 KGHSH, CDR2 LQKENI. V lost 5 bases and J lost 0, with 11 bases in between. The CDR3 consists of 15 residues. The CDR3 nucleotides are TGTGCCAGCTCAGCCCCGGGGGGCTCTGGAAACACCATATATTTT. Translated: CASSAPGGSGNTIYF.

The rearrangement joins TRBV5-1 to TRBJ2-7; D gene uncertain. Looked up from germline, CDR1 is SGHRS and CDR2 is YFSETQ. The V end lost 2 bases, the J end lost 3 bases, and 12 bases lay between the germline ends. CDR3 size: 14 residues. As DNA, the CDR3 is TGCGCCAGCAGCTTCCCGGAAACGGGCTACGAGCAGTACTTC. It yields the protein CASSFPETGYEQYF.

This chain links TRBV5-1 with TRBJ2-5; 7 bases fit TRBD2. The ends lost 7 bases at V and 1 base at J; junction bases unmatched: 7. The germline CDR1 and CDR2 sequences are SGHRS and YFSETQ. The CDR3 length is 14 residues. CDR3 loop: CASAQSGTQETQYF. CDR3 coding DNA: TGCGCCAGCGCCCAAAGCGGGACCCAAGAGACCCAGTACTTC.

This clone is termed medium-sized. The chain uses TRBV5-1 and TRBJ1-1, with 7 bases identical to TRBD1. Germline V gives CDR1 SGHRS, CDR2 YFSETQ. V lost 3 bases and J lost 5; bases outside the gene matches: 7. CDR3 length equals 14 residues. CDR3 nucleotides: TGCGCCAGCAGCTCCAACAGGGGAGGAACTGAAGCTTTCTTT. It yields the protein CASSSNRGGTEAFF.

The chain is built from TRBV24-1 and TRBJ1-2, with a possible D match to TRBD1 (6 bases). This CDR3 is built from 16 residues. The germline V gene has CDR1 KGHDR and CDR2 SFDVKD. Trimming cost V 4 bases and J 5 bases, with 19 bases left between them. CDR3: CATSEAGALDGYGYTF. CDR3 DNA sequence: TGTGCCACCAGTGAAGCGGGGGCCTTGGATGGGTATGGCTACACCTTC.

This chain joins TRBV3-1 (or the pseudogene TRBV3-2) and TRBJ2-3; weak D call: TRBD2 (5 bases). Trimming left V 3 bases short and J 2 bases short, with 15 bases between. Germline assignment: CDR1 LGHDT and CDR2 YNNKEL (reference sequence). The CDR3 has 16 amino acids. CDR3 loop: CASSQRAAFNTDTQYF. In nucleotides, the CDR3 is TGTGCCAGCAGCCAGAGGGCAGCTTTCAACACAGATACGCAGTATTTT.

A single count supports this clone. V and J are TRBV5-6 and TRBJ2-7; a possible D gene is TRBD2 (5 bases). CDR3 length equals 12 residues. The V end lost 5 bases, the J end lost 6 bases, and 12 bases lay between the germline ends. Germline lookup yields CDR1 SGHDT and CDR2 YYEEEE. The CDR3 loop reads CASREGSLEQYF. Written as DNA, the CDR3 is TGTGCCAGCAGAGAAGGGAGTCTCGAGCAGTACTTC.

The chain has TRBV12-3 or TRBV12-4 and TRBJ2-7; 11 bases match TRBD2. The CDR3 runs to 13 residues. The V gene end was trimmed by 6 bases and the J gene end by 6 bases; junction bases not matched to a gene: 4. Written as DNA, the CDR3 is TGTGCCAGCAGAACTAGCGGGAGCGGCGAGCAGTACTTC. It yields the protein CASRTSGSGEQYF.

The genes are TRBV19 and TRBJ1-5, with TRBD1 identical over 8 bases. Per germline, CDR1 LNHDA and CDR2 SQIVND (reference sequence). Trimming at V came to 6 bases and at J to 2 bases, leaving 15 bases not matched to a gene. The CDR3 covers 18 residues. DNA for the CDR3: TGTGCCAGTAGCCAGGGGGCAGGCCTTATGTCTGGCAATCAGCCCCAGCATTTT. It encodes CASSQGAGLMSGNQPQHF.

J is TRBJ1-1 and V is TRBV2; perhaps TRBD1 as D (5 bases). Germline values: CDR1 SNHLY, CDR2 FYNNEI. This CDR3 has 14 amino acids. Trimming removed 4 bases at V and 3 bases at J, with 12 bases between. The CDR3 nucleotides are TGTGCCAGCAGTGGAGACAGCCACTACACTGAAGCTTTCTTT. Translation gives CASSGDSHYTEAFF.

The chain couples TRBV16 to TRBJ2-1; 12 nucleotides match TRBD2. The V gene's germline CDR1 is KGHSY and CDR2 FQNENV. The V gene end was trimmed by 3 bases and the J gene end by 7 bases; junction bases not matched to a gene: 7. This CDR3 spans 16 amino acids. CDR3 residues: CASSQRTSGNLNEQFF. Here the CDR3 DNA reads TGTGCCAGCAGCCAGAGGACTAGCGGGAACTTGAATGAGCAGTTCTTC.

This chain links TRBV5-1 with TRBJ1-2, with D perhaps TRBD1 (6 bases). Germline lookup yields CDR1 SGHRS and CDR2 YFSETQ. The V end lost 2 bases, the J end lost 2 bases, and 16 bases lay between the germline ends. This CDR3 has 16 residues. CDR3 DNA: TGCGCCAGCAGCTTAGGACAGACCCATACAAACTATGGCTACACCTTC. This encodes CASSLGQTHTNYGYTF.

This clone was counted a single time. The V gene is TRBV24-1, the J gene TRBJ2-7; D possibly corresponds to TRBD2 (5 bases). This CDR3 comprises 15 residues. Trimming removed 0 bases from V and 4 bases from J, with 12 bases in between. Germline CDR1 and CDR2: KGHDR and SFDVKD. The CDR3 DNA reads TGTGCCACCAGTGATTTGTTCGGGATTCGATACGAGCAGTACTTC. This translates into CATSDLFGIRYEQYF.

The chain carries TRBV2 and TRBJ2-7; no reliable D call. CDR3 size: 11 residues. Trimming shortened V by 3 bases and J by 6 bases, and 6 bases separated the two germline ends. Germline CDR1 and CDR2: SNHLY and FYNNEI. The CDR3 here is CASSDIVEQYF. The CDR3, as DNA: TGTGCCAGCAGTGATATCGTCGAGCAGTACTTC.

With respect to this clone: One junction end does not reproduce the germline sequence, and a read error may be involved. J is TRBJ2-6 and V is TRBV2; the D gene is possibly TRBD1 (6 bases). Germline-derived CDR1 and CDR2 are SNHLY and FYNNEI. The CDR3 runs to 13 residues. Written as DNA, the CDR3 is TGTGCCAGCAGTGATACGGGACAAAAAACCAGGGCTTTC. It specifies CASSDTGQKTRAF.

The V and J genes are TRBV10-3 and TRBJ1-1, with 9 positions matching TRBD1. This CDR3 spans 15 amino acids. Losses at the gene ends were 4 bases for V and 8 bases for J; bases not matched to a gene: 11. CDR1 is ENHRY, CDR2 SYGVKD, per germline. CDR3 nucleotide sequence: TGTGCCATCAGTGGTCCCGGGACAGGGAGGGTCGAAGCTTTCTTT. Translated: CAISGPGTGRVEAFF.

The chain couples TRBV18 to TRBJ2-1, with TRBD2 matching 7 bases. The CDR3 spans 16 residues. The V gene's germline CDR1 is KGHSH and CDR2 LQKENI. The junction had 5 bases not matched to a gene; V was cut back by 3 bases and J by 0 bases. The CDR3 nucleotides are TGTGCCAGCTCACCTTCTAGCGGCGACTCCTACAATGAGCAGTTCTTC. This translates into CASSPSSGDSYNEQFF.